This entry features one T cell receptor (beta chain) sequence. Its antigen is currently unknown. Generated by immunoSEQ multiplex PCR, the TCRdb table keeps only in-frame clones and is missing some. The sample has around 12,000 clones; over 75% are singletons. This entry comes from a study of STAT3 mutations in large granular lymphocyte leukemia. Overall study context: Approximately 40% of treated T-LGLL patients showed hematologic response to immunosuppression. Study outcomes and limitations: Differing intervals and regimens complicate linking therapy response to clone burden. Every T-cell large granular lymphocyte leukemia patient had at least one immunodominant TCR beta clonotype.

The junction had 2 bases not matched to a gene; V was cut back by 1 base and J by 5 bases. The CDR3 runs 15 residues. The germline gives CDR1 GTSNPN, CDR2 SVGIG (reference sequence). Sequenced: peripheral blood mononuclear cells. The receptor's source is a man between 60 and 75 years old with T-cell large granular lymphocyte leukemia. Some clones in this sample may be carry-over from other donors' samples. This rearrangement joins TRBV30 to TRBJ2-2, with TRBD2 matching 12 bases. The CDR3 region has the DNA TGTGCCTGGAGTGCTGGGACTAGCGGGACCGGGGAGCTGTTTTTT. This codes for CAWSAGTSGTGELFF.